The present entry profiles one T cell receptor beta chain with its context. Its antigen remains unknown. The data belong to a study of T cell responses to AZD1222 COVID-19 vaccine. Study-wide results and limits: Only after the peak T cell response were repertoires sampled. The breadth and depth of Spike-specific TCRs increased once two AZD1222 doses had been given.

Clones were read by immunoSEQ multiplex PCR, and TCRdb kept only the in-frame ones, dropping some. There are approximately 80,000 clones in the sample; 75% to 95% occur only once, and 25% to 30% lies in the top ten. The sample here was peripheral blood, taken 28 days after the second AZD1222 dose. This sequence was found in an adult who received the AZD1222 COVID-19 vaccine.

The CDR3 coding sequence is TGTGCCAGCAGTTCACTCCTGGGACAGGGAAACCAGCCCCAGCATTTT. Protein: CASSSLLGQGNQPQHF. The V and J genes are TRBV28 and TRBJ1-5, with TRBD1 identical over 9 bases. The germline V gene has CDR1 MDHEN and CDR2 SYDVKM. Trimming removed 4 bases from V and 7 bases from J; junction bases left unmatched: 11. This CDR3 is 16 amino acids long. Together with reference TRBV28 and TRBJ1-5, the CDR3 gives the full variable domain: DVKVTQSSRYLVKRTGEKVFLECVQDMDHENMFWYRQDPGLGLRLIYFSYDVKMKEKGDIPEGYSVSREKKERFSLILESASTNQTSMYLCASSSLLGQGNQPQHFGDGTRLSIL.